The 2 T cell receptor beta chains given below trace back to one sample, sequenced in a study of blood T cell repertoires in COVID-19. TCRdb keeps only in-frame clones here, not all; method: immunoSEQ multiplex PCR. Of some 240,000 clones listed, approximately 80% were seen once; the top ten hold roughly 1.4%. Sequencing input: peripheral blood. These receptor sequences come from a woman between 35 and 50 years old who had recovered from COVID-19.

The chain carries TRBV7-9 and TRBJ2-1, with 11 bases identical to TRBD2. Per the germline V gene, CDR1 is SEHNR and CDR2 is FQNEAQ (reference sequence). This CDR3 comprises 16 residues. J lost 8 bases, V lost 3 bases, and 9 bases had no gene match. Here the CDR3 DNA reads TGTGCCAGCAGCTTTAATAGCGGGGGGGGCCCGGATGAGCAGTTCTTC. As protein: CASSFNSGGGPDEQFF. Complete variable domain (other parts from reference TRBV7-9 and TRBJ2-1): DTGVSQNPRHKITKRGQNVTFRCDPISEHNRLYWYRQTLGQGPEFLTYFQNEAQLEKSRLLSDRFSAERPKGSFSTLEIQRTEQGDSAMYLCASSFNSGGGPDEQFFGPGTRLTVL.

The J gene is TRBJ1-3, the V gene TRBV5-6; possibly TRBD1 for D (6 bases). V was trimmed by 2 bases and J by 4 bases, leaving 13 bases between them. The CDR3 contains 15 residues. CDR1 SGHDT and CDR2 YYEEEE come from the germline V gene. CDR3 protein: CASSFQTGSGNTIYF. CDR3 nucleotides: TGTGCCAGCAGCTTCCAGACAGGTTCAGGAAACACCATATATTTT.